The source of this TCR beta chain is a study of vaccination effects on CD4 cells after COVID-19. Study at large: ViraFEST used viral peptide pools to expand antigen-specific CD4+ T cells before sequencing. Post-vaccine specimens were collected at a median of 72 days following the second dose.

It was after around eleven days of culture that CD4+ T cells were isolated. The infection with SARS-CoV-2 (confirmed by PCR) occurred in this person between March and December 2020. The participants, recipients of two vaccine doses, got either BNT162b2 or mRNA-1273. The authors exchanged half the medium for IL-2 medium on days 3 and 7. Repertoires were generated with immunoSEQ multiplex PCR, while TCRdb's copy carries only in-frame clones and drops some. The sample shows tens of thousands of clones, about 70% of them seen only once. Germline CDR1 and CDR2: SGHTA and FQGNSA. Trimming removed 5 bases at V and 2 bases at J, with 3 bases between. The CDR3 extends over 11 amino acids. With respect to this clone: The antigen is undetermined.

The origin of this receptor is a human donor who had a prior SARS-CoV-2 infection. V and J are TRBV7-2 and TRBJ2-5, with no clear D. The specimen was CD4+ T cells from PBMCs cultured without peptide, collected after COVID-19 vaccination. CDR3: CASSLQETQYF. The DNA for the CDR3 is TGTGCCAGCAGCCTTCAAGAGACCCAGTACTTC.